A selection of T cell receptor beta chains follows, all from one sample in a study of blood T cell repertoires in COVID-19. The assay was immunoSEQ multiplex PCR, and TCRdb's table has in-frame clones only and misses some. The sample lists about 210,000 clones; 80% to 90% were seen once. The source material was peripheral blood. Receptors originate from a man in his forties or fifties with active or convalescent COVID-19. Each CDR3 is given with its conserved first and last residue. Fields, in order: CDR3 length, V gene, J gene, clone size, D gene, CDR3 DNA, CDR3 protein. The D gene is left open where the match is weak. The size field is filled for only some rows; it gives once, few, many or a size class.

>13|TRBV12-2|TRBJ1-2|.|.
TGTGCAAGTCGCCTCGACAAGGACTATGGCTACACCTTC
CASRLDKDYGYTF
>14|TRBV6-4|TRBJ1-6|.|.
TGTGCCCTCTGGGCAGTGGAATATAATTCACCCCTCCACTTT
CALWAVEYNSPLHF
>14|TRBV24-1|TRBJ2-3|.|.
TGTGCCACCAGTGAGGACAGACACACAGATACGCAGTATTTT
CATSEDRHTDTQYF
>15|TRBV30|TRBJ1-2|once|TRBD1
TGTGCCTGGATCCCATGGACAGGGGGCGACTATGGCTACACCTTC
CAWIPWTGGDYGYTF
>17|TRBV28|TRBJ2-1|.|TRBD2
TGTGCCAGCAGTTTAAGGGCTAGCGGGAGCAGGTACAATGAGCAGTTCTTC
CASSLRASGSRYNEQFF
>16|TRBV10-2|TRBJ2-7|.|TRBD2
TGCGCCAGCAGTGAGTCGGAGGGACTAGCGGTCTACGAGCAGTACTTC
CASSESEGLAVYEQYF
>14|TRBV28|TRBJ1-1|.|.
TGTGCCAGCAGCCACAATTCGGGTCTCACTGAAGCTTTCTTT
CASSHNSGLTEAFF
>16|TRBV6-2/TRBV6-3|TRBJ2-1|.|TRBD2
TGTGCCAGCAGTTACTCGAGGACTAGTATAGGCAATGAGCAGTTCTTC
CASSYSRTSIGNEQFF
>12|TRBV6-5|TRBJ2-7|.|TRBD1
TGTGCCAGTGGACAGGGCTACTACGAGCAGTACTTC
CASGQGYYEQYF
>16|TRBV6-5|TRBJ1-6|.|TRBD1
TGTGCCAGCAGTTACTCAGCCGGGACAGAACATTCACCCCTCCACTTT
CASSYSAGTEHSPLHF
>17|TRBV27|TRBJ1-1|.|TRBD1
TGTGCCAGCAGTTTCCACCGGACAGGGTCGCGGGGCACTGAAGCTTTCTTT
CASSFHRTGSRGTEAFF
>14|TRBV6-5|TRBJ1-1|.|TRBD1
TGTGCCAGCACCTACCGGACAGGGTCTTTTGAAGCTTTCTTT
CASTYRTGSFEAFF
>15|TRBV2|TRBJ1-4|.|.
TGTGCCAGCAGTGAATATAGTGCAACTAATGAAAAACTGTTTTTT
CASSEYSATNEKLFF
>13|TRBV9|TRBJ2-1|.|.
TGTGCCAGCACAAACAGGGCCTACAATGAGCAGTTCTTC
CASTNRAYNEQFF
>13|TRBV5-4|TRBJ2-7|.|TRBD2
TGTGCCAGCAGCCGGGCGGGGGCCTACGAGCAGTACTTC
CASSRAGAYEQYF
>15|TRBV5-5|TRBJ1-1|.|TRBD1
TGTGCCAGCAGCCCCTTTGGACAGGTGAACACTGAAGCTTTCTTT
CASSPFGQVNTEAFF
>17|TRBV2|TRBJ1-5|.|TRBD1
TGTGCCAGCAGTGAAAAGGAGTGGACAGGGGGCGGACAGCCCCAGCATTTT
CASSEKEWTGGGQPQHF
>15|TRBV6-5|TRBJ1-5|.|TRBD1
TGTGCCAGCAGACGTCACGCGGACAGGGCTCAGCCCCAGCATTTT
CASRRHADRAQPQHF
>14|TRBV7-8|TRBJ2-7|.|TRBD1
TGTGCCAGCAGCCCCGTGACAGGGGTCCCCGAGCAGTACTTC
CASSPVTGVPEQYF
>17|TRBV5-4|TRBJ1-1|.|.
TGTGCCAGCAGCTTAGGTAGCCAGTGGGAGGGGAACACTGAAGCTTTCTTT
CASSLGSQWEGNTEAFF
>16|TRBV19|TRBJ2-1|.|TRBD2
TGTGCCAGTAGTATAGATCGCGGGAGTGGCTACAATGAGCAGTTCTTC
CASSIDRGSGYNEQFF
>14|TRBV7-8|TRBJ1-5|.|.
TGTGCCAGCAGCCGGGGAGACGGCAATCAGCCCCAGCATTTT
CASSRGDGNQPQHF
>15|TRBV5-4|TRBJ1-2|.|TRBD1
TGTGCCAGCAGCCGCCTGACAGGGGGTATGTCTGGCTACACCTTC
CASSRLTGGMSGYTF